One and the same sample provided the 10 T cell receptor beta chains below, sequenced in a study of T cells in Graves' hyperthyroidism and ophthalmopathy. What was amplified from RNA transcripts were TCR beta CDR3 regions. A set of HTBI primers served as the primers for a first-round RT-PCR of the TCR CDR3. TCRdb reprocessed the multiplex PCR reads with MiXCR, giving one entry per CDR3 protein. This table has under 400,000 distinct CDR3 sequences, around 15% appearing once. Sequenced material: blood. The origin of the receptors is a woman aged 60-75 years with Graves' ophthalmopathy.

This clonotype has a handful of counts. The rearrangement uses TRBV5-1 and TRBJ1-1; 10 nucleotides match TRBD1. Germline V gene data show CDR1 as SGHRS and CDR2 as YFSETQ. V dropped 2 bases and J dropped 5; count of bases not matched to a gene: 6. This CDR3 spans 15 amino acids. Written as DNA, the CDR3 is TGCGCCAGCAGCTTTCAGACAGGGGGCGTAACTGAAGCTTTCTTT. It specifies CASSFQTGGVTEAFF.

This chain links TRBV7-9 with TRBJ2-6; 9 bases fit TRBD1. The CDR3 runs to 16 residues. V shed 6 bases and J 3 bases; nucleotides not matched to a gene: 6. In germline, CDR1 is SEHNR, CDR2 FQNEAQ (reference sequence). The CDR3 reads CASRPDRGVGANVLTF. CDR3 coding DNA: TGTGCCAGCAGACCGGACAGGGGAGTTGGGGCCAACGTCCTGACTTTC.

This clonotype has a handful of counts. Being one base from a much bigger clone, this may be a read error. The CDR3 region is CASSPDLGLGKLFF. CDR3 nucleotide sequence: TGTGCCAGCAGTCCCGACCTAGGTCTAGGAAAACTGTTTTTT. This chain uses TRBV28 with TRBJ1-4; unclear D gene. V was cut by 5 bases and J by 10 bases, with 17 bases left in between. Germline CDR1 reads MDHEN; CDR2 reads SYDVKM. This CDR3 is built from 14 residues.

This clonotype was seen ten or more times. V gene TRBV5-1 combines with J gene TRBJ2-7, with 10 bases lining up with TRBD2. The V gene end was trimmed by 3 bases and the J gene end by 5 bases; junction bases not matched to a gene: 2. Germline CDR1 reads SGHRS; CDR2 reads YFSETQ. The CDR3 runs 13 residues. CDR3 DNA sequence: TGCGCCAGCAGCTCCGGGACTAGCGACGAGCAGTACTTC. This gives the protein CASSSGTSDEQYF. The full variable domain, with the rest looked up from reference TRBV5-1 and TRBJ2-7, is KAGVTQTPRYLIKTRGQQVTLSCSPISGHRSVSWYQQTPGQGLQFLFEYFSETQRNKGNFPGRFSGRQFSNSRSEMNVSTLELGDSALYLCASSSGTSDEQYFGPGTRLTVT.

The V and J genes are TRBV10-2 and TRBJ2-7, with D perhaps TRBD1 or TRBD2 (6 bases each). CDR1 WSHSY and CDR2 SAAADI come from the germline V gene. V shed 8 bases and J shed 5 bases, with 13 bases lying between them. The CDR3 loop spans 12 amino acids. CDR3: CASEGGVNEQYF. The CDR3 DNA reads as TGCGCCAGCGAGGGGGGAGTCAACGAGCAGTACTTC.

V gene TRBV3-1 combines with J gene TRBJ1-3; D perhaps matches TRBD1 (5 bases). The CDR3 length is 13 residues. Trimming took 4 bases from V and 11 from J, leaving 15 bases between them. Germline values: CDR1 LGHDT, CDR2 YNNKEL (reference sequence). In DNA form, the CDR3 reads TGTGCCAGCAGCCCCAGCGGTACGGGGCCCATATATTTT. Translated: CASSPSGTGPIYF.

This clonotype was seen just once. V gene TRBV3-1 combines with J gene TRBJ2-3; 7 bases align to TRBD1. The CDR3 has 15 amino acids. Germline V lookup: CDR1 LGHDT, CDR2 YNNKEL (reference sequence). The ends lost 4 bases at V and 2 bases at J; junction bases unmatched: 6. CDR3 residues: CASSPWGQNTDTQYF. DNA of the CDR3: TGTGCCAGCAGCCCATGGGGACAGAACACAGATACGCAGTATTTT.

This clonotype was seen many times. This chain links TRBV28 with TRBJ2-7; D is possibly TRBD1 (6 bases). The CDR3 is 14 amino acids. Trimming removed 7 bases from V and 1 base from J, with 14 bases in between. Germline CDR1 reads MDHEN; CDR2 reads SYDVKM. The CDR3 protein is CASIISRGSYEQYF. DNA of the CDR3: TGTGCCAGCATCATCTCCAGGGGTTCCTACGAGCAGTACTTC.

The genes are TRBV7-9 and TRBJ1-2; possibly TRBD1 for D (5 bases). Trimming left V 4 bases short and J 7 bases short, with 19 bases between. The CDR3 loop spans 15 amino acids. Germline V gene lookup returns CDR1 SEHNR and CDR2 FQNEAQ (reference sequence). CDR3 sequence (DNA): TGTGCCAGCAGCTACCTCGGGACGGCGGAGAGTGGCTACACCTTC. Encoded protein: CASSYLGTAESGYTF.

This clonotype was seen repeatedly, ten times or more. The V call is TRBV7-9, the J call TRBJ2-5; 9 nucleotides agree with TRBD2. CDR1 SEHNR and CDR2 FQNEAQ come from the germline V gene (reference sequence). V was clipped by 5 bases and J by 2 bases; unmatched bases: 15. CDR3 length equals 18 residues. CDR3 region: CASSPNPRGGGTQETQYF. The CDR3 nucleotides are TGTGCCAGCAGCCCTAACCCCCGCGGGGGGGGGACACAAGAGACCCAGTACTTC.